This TCR beta chain was captured by sequencing in a study of shared clonotypes between healthy human individuals. Study-wide results and limits: Four donors shared approximately 5% of their naive CD4 clonotypes. Sampling used blood alone; tissue repertoires probably differ.

Of note for this clone: Its antigen is not known.

This CDR3 is 15 amino acids long. CDR1 and CDR2 (germline): GTSNPN, SVGIG (reference sequence). V shed 0 bases and J 4 bases; nucleotides not matched to a gene: 7. The donors were adults (healthy and HIV-negative) with no recent acute infections or vaccinations. Method: immunoSEQ multiplex PCR; TCRdb's copy keeps in-frame clones and lacks some. The sample includes fewer than 3 million clones, around 90% of them seen just once. The chain joins TRBV30 to TRBJ1-1; TRBD1 agrees at 8 bases. The TCR originated in a man between 18 and 29 years old in good health. Some clones in this sample may be carry-over from other donors' samples. The source material was naive CD4+ T cells from PBMCs. This sample's subset: CD45RA+ positively selected. CDR3 DNA sequence: TGTGCCTGGAGTGTAAAGGACAGGGTAGCCACTGAAGCTTTCTTT. Translating it yields CAWSVKDRVATEAFF.